These 28 T cell receptor beta chains share one sample of origin, sequenced in a study of patients and donors after allogeneic stem cell transplantation. TCRdb analysed the RT-PCR reads with MiXCR anew, one entry per CDR3 protein. The table has approximately 170,000 distinct CDR3 sequences, 24% seen once; the top ten hold around 26%. The specimen was blood, either unsorted or a sorted T cell fraction (not recorded which). The receptors here all came from a human donor who was either an allogeneic HSCT recipient or a stem cell or donor lymphocyte infusion donor (not recorded which). It is not recorded whose cells these are; they may come from a transplant donor.

The chain couples TRBV12-3 or TRBV12-4 to TRBJ1-1, with 8 nucleotides matching TRBD1. The J segment lost 8 bases and the V segment lost 5 bases, leaving 7 bases of the junction unmatched. The CDR3 contains 13 residues. CDR3 sequence reads: CASSPQGAVEAFF. DNA of the CDR3: TGTGCCAGCAGTCCCCAGGGGGCAGTGGAAGCTTTCTTT.

As DNA, the CDR3 is TGTGCCAGCAGTTTAGACGATCGGAGAAACACCATATATTTT. As protein: CASSLDDRRNTIYF. The chain carries TRBV12-3 or TRBV12-4 and TRBJ1-3; D ambiguous. With 1 base removed from V and 5 bases from J, the gap between germline ends came to 9 bases. The CDR3 runs to 14 residues.

CDR3 in DNA: TGCGCCAGCAGCTTGCGCTCGGTAGGAGATACGCAGTATTTT. Its translation: CASSLRSVGDTQYF. This sequence joins TRBV5-1 and TRBJ2-3; D unclear. CDR1 and CDR2 from the germline V gene are SGHRS and YFSETQ. The CDR3 is 14 amino acids. The V gene lost 1 base and the J gene lost 5 bases, with 11 bases spanning the gap.

This chain connects TRBV13 to TRBJ2-1; D is undetermined. V lost 2 bases to trimming and J lost 10 bases, with 18 bases between them. There are 15 residues in the CDR3. Germline assignment: CDR1 PRHDT and CDR2 FYEKMQ (reference sequence). The DNA of the CDR3 is TGTGCCAGCAGCTTAAGAAGTTTGGGGATTAGGGAGCAGTTCTTC. Translating gives CASSLRSLGIREQFF. Full variable domain (remainder filled in from reference TRBV13 and TRBJ2-1): AAGVIQSPRHLIKEKRETATLKCYPIPRHDTVYWYQQGPGQDPQFLISFYEKMQSDKGSIPDRFSAQQFSDYHSELNMSSLELGDSALYFCASSLRSLGIREQFFGPGTRLTVL.

The chain recombines TRBV12-3 or TRBV12-4 with TRBJ2-4; 8 bases are shared with TRBD2. The junction had 4 bases not matched to a gene; V was cut back by 6 bases and J by 0 bases. The CDR3 sequence is 15 residues long. The CDR3 nucleotides read TGTGCCAGCAGCCTGACTAGCGTAGCCAAAAACATTCAGTACTTC. Residues: CASSLTSVAKNIQYF.

The chain combines TRBV20-1 with TRBJ1-4; D is uncertain. This CDR3 spans 16 amino acids. The V end was cut by 0 bases, the J end by 5 bases, with 16 bases between. Germline lookup yields CDR1 DFQATT and CDR2 SNEGSKA (reference sequence). The CDR3 DNA is TGCAGTGCTAGAGACCTACCGGGTCCCACAAATGAAAAACTGTTTTTT. This translates into CSARDLPGPTNEKLFF.

The chain employs TRBV20-1 and TRBJ1-3; D unclear. The CDR3 contains 13 residues. Germline CDR1 reads DFQATT; CDR2 reads SNEGSKA (reference sequence). With 0 bases removed from V and 3 bases from J, the gap between germline ends came to 6 bases. CDR3 bases: TGCAGTGCTAGAGATCACGGTGGAAACACCATATATTTT. It specifies CSARDHGGNTIYF.

The chain links TRBV7-2 to TRBJ2-2; TRBD2 matches at 7 bases. The CDR3 sequence is 16 residues long. The J segment lost 0 bases and the V segment lost 7 bases, leaving 8 bases of the junction unmatched. The germline CDR1 and CDR2 sequences are SGHTA and FQGNSA. DNA for the CDR3: TGTGCCAGCAACCTACTAGCGTCCTCGAACACCGGGGAGCTGTTTTTT. Residues: CASNLLASSNTGELFF.

Many counts were recorded for this clonotype. V usage is TRBV29-1 and J usage is TRBJ1-1; D perhaps matches TRBD1 (6 bases). Germline V CDR1 and CDR2: SQVTM, ANQGSEA. V was trimmed by 7 bases and J by 6 bases, leaving 18 bases between them. CDR3 length: 13 amino acids. The CDR3 DNA is TGCAGCGCCGAACAGGGAGAAGGTTCTGAAGCTTTCTTT. This sequence encodes CSAEQGEGSEAFF.

Only a few counts were recorded for this clonotype. The chain couples TRBV20-1 to TRBJ1-2, with no clear D. Per the germline V gene, CDR1 is DFQATT and CDR2 is SNEGSKA (reference sequence). The CDR3 covers 17 residues. Trimming cost V 0 bases and J 0 bases, with 17 bases left between them. CDR3 in DNA: TGCAGTGCTAGAGATTATAGTTCGGGCCCCGCTAACTATGGCTACACCTTC. Translated, it gives CSARDYSSGPANYGYTF.

V gene TRBV7-2 combines with J gene TRBJ1-2, with unresolved D. Trimming removed 2 bases at V and 7 bases at J, with 8 bases between. Germline CDR1 is SGHTA and CDR2 is FQGNSA. There are 12 residues in the CDR3. The CDR3 protein is CASSLRSSGYTF. The CDR3 region has the DNA TGTGCCAGCAGCTTACGGTCCAGTGGCTACACCTTC.

CDR3 in DNA: TGTGCCAGCTCACGACTTTTGGACACAGATACGCAGTATTTT. Translation: CASSRLLDTDTQYF. The chain links TRBV18 to TRBJ2-3, with D unresolved. The CDR3 contains 14 residues. V shed 4 bases and J shed 2 bases, with 10 bases lying between them. Germline values: CDR1 KGHSH, CDR2 LQKENI.

The chain joins TRBV7-3 to TRBJ1-2; D remains ambiguous. Trimming shortened V by 5 bases and J by 8 bases, and 15 bases separated the two germline ends. CDR1 is SGHTA, CDR2 FQGTGA, per germline. This CDR3 has 13 residues. CDR3 region: CASSLSNRIGYTF. CDR3 DNA sequence: TGTGCCAGCAGCCTATCGAATCGGATCGGCTACACCTTC. Using reference TRBV7-3 and TRBJ1-2 for the parts outside the CDR3, the full variable domain is GAGVSQTPSNKVTEKGKYVELRCDPISGHTALYWYRQSLGQGPEFLIYFQGTGAADDSGLPNDRFFAVRPEGSVSTLKIQRTERGDSAVYLCASSLSNRIGYTFGSGTRLTVV.

The V call is TRBV29-1, the J call TRBJ2-1; no clear D. The V end was cut by 2 bases, the J end by 0 bases, with 11 bases between. Germline lookup yields CDR1 SQVTM and CDR2 ANQGSEA. This CDR3 is 15 amino acids long. CDR3 DNA: TGCAGCGTTGAATCCGCGCGGAGCTCCTACAATGAGCAGTTCTTC. Protein: CSVESARSSYNEQFF.

This clonotype has more than one count but fewer than ten. The chain combines TRBV18 with TRBJ1-1; tentatively, D is TRBD1 (6 bases). Trimming pared 4 bases from V and 5 bases from J, leaving 8 bases between. This CDR3 comprises 12 residues. CDR1 is KGHSH and CDR2 is LQKENI in the germline V gene. CDR3: CASSLQGTEAFF. The CDR3 nucleotides read TGTGCCAGCTCACTACAGGGAACTGAAGCTTTCTTT. Full variable domain (missing parts from reference TRBV18 and TRBJ1-1): NAGVMQNPRHLVRRRGQEARLRCSPMKGHSHVYWYRQLPEEGLKFMVYLQKENIIDESGMPKERFSAEFPKEGPSILRIQQVVRGDSAAYFCASSLQGTEAFFGQGTRLTVV.

The genes are TRBV7-2 and TRBJ1-5; D perhaps matches TRBD1 (6 bases). Trimming removed 5 bases from V and 3 bases from J, with 14 bases in between. The CDR3 loop spans 15 amino acids. CDR1 SGHTA and CDR2 FQGNSA come from the germline V gene. The CDR3 protein is CASSPAQGDNQPQHF. CDR3 bases: TGTGCCAGCAGCCCGGCACAGGGTGACAATCAGCCCCAGCATTTT.

This rearrangement joins TRBV9 to TRBJ1-4; the D is unclear. Germline CDR1 reads SGDLS; CDR2 reads YYNGEE. V dropped 2 bases and J dropped 4 bases, with 9 bases sitting between them. The CDR3 spans 14 residues. CDR3 DNA: TGTGCCAGCAGCGTGGACGGAGTTAATGAAAAACTGTTTTTT. This encodes CASSVDGVNEKLFF.

The rearrangement joins TRBV12-3 or TRBV12-4 to TRBJ1-2; 8 nucleotides align to TRBD1. CDR3 length equals 16 residues. V shed 6 bases, J shed 1 base, and the junction held 10 bases outside the gene matches. The CDR3 DNA reads TGTGCCAGCAGGGAATCCGGGACAGGTTTTAACTATGGCTACACCTTC. The encoded protein is CASRESGTGFNYGYTF.

The rearrangement uses TRBV5-1 and TRBJ2-2; 8 bases line up with TRBD1. Looked up from germline, CDR1 is SGHRS and CDR2 is YFSETQ. Trimming cost V 4 bases and J 1 base; bases outside gene matches: 3. There are 15 residues in the CDR3. The CDR3 DNA sequence: TGCGCCAGCAGCCAAGGGACAGGGAACACCGGGGAGCTGTTTTTT. Translating gives CASSQGTGNTGELFF.

J is TRBJ1-2 and V is TRBV12-3 or TRBV12-4; D is perhaps TRBD1 (5 bases). V was pared by 8 bases and J by 5 bases, with 15 bases between. CDR3 length equals 13 residues. In DNA, the CDR3 is TGTGCCAGCGCCGGGGGTATAGGGTATGGCTACACCTTC. Residues: CASAGGIGYGYTF.

J is TRBJ1-2 and V is TRBV5-1; 10 bases align to TRBD1. V was pared by 2 bases and J by 8 bases, with 6 bases of the junction left unmatched. Germline V gives CDR1 SGHRS, CDR2 YFSETQ. CDR3 length: 14 residues. The CDR3 spells CASSLIGTGVGYTF. DNA for the CDR3: TGCGCCAGCAGCTTAATCGGGACAGGGGTCGGCTACACCTTC.

This clonotype has more than one count but fewer than ten. Here the CDR3 DNA reads TGCGCCAGCAGCTTGGTACCCGGGAGCACCTACGAGCAGTACTTC. Translation gives CASSLVPGSTYEQYF. The chain recombines TRBV5-1 with TRBJ2-7, with a possible D match to TRBD2 (6 bases). The germline V gene has CDR1 SGHRS and CDR2 YFSETQ. The ends were cut back, 0 bases at V and 2 bases at J, with 12 bases in the middle. This CDR3 spans 15 amino acids.

The table lists this clonotype with a few counts. J is TRBJ2-1 and V is TRBV10-3; 12 positions match TRBD2. CDR3 length: 17 residues. The J segment lost 7 bases and the V segment lost 4 bases, leaving 11 bases of the junction unmatched. The germline gives CDR1 ENHRY, CDR2 SYGVKD. In DNA, the CDR3 is TGTGCCATCAGTGGAGGACTAGCGGGGAGAACTATGAATGAGCAGTTCTTC. Encoded protein: CAISGGLAGRTMNEQFF.

This clonotype appeared a few times. The chain carries TRBV12-5 and TRBJ1-5; the D is unclear. This CDR3 is 14 amino acids long. CDR1 is LGHNT and CDR2 is FRNRAP in the germline V gene. Between the trimmed V and J ends, which lost 6 bases and 4 bases, there was a span of 13 bases. CDR3 nucleotide sequence: TGTGCTAGTGGCCGAAGTAACTCGAATCAGCCCCAGCATTTT. Translating gives CASGRSNSNQPQHF.

This clonotype turned up a few times. The J gene is TRBJ1-1, the V gene TRBV18; D possibly corresponds to TRBD1 (5 bases). V shed 2 bases and J shed 10 bases, with 14 bases lying between them. The CDR3 runs 13 residues. The germline CDR1 and CDR2 sequences are KGHSH and LQKENI. The CDR3 loop is CASSPGTREAAFF. CDR3 DNA sequence: TGTGCCAGCTCACCAGGCACCAGGGAGGCAGCTTTCTTT.

This clonotype has just a few counts. This rearrangement joins TRBV11-2 to TRBJ2-3; 12 bases fit TRBD2. Unmatched junction bases numbered 10, after V lost 8 bases and J lost 13 bases. CDR3 length: 13 residues. In germline, CDR1 is SGHAT, CDR2 FQNNGV. The CDR3 sequence: CASRTSGDITEYF. The DNA of the CDR3 is TGTGCCAGCCGGACTAGCGGGGATATAACGGAGTATTTT.

The chain employs TRBV10-3 and TRBJ2-7; D not certain. The CDR3 extends over 14 amino acids. Trimming shortened V by 2 bases and J by 3 bases, and 11 bases separated the two germline ends. CDR1 is ENHRY, CDR2 SYGVKD, per germline. The CDR3 DNA sequence: TGTGCCATCAGTGAGCTTCACGGAGTCTACGAGCAGTACTTC. This encodes CAISELHGVYEQYF.

V is TRBV13 and J is TRBJ1-2; 7 positions match TRBD1. J gave up 4 bases and V 0 bases, and 8 bases lay outside the gene matches. Germline CDR1 reads PRHDT; CDR2 reads FYEKMQ (reference sequence). CDR3 size: 16 residues. Here the CDR3 DNA reads TGTGCCAGCAGCTTAGGCGTAGGGGGCGTCCTCTATGGCTACACCTTC. As protein: CASSLGVGGVLYGYTF.